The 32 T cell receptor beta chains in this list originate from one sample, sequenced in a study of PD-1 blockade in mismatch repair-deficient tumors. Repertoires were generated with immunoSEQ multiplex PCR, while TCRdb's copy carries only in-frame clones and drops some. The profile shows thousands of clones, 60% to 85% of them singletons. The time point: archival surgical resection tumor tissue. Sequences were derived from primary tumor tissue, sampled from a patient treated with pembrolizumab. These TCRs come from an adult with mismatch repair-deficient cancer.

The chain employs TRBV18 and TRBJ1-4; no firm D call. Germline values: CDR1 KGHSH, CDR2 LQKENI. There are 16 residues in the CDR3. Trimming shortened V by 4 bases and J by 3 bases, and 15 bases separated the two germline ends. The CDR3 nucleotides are TGTGCCAGCTCACAAGACCCGGCGGTAGCTAATGAAAAACTGTTTTTT. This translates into CASSQDPAVANEKLFF.

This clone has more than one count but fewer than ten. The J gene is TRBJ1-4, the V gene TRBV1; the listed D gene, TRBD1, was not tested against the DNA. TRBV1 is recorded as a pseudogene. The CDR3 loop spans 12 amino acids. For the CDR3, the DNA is TGCACCAGCAGACAGGTAAGGGAAAAACTGTTTTTT. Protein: CTSRQVREKLFF.

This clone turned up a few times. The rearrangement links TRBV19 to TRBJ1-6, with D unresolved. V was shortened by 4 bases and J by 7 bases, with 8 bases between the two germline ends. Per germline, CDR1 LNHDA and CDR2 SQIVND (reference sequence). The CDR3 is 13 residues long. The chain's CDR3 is CASSRGLNSPLHF. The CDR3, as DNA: TGTGCCAGTAGTAGAGGGTTGAATTCACCCCTCCACTTT.

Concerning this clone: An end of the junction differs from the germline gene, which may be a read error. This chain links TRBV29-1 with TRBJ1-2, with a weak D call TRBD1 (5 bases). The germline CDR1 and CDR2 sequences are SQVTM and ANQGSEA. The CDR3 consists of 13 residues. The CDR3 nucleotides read TGCAGCGTGGAAGGTACGGGGGGCTATGGCTACACCTTC. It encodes CSVEGTGGYGYTF.

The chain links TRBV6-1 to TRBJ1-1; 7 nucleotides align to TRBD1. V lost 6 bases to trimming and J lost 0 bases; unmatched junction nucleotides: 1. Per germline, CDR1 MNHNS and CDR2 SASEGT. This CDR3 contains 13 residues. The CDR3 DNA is TGTGCCAGCAGGGACAGGTTGAACACTGAAGCTTTCTTT. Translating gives CASRDRLNTEAFF.

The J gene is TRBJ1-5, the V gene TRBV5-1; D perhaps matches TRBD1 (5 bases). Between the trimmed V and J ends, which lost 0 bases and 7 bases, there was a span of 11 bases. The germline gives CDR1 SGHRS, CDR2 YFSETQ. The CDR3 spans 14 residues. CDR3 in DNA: TGCGCCAGCAGCTTGGGGGGGGGTAGCCAGCCCCAGCATTTT. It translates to CASSLGGGSQPQHF.

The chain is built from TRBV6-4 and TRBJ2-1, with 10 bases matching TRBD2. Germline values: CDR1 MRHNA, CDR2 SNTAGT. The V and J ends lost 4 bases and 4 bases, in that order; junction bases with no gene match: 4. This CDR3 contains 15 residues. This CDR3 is CASSAVLAGYNEQFF. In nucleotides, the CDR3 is TGTGCCAGCAGTGCGGTACTAGCGGGATACAATGAGCAGTTCTTC.

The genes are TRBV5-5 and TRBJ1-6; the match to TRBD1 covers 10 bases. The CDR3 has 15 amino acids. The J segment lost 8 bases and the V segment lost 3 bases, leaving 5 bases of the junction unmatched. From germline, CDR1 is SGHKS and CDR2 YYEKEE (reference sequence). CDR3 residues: CASSWAGTGDSPLHF. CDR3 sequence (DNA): TGTGCCAGCAGCTGGGCCGGGACAGGGGATTCACCCCTCCACTTT.

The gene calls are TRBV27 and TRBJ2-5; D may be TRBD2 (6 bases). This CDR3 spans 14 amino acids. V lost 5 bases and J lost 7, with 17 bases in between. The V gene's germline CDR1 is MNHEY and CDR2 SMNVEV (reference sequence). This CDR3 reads CASSGGTAARTQYF. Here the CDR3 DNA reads TGTGCCAGCAGTGGAGGGACTGCCGCAAGGACCCAGTACTTC.

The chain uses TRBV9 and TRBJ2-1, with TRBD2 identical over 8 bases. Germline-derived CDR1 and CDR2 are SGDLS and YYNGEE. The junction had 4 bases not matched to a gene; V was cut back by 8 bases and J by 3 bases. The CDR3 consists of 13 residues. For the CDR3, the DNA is TGTGCCAGTTCCACTAGCGGCTACAATGAGCAGTTCTTC. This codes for CASSTSGYNEQFF. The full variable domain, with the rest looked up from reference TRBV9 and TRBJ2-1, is DSGVTQTPKHLITATGQRVTLRCSPRSGDLSVYWYQQSLDQGLQFLIQYYNGEERAKGNILERFSAQQFPDLHSELNLSSLELGDSALYFCASSTSGYNEQFFGPGTRLTVL.

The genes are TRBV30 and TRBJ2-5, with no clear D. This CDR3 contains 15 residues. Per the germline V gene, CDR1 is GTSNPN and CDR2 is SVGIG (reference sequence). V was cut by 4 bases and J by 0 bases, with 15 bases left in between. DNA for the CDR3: TGTGCCTGGAACGATTTTGACAAGGACCAAGAGACCCAGTACTTC. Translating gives CAWNDFDKDQETQYF.

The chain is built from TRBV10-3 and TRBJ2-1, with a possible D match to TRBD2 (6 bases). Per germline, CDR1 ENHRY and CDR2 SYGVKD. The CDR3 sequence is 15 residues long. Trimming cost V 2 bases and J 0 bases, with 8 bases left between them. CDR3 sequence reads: CAISEREPSYNEQFF. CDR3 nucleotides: TGTGCCATCAGTGAGCGGGAGCCCTCCTACAATGAGCAGTTCTTC.

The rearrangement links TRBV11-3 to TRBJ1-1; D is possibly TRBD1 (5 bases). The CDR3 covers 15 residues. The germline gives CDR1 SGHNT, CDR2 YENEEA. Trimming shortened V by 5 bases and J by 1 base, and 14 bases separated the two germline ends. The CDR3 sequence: CASSRSNQGNTEAFF. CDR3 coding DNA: TGTGCCAGCAGCCGGTCAAATCAGGGGAACACTGAAGCTTTCTTT. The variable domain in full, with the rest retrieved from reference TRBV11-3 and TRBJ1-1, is EAGVVQSPRYKIIEKKQPVAFWCNPISGHNTLYWYLQNLGQGPELLIRYENEEAVDDSQLPKDRFSAERLKGVDSTLKIQPAELGDSAVYLCASSRSNQGNTEAFFGQGTRLTVV.

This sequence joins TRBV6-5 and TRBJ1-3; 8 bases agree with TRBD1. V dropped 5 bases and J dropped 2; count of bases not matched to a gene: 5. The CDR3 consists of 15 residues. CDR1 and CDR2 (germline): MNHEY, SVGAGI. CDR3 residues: CASSRDRLPGNTIYF. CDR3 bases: TGTGCCAGCAGTCGGGACAGGCTCCCTGGAAACACCATATATTTT.

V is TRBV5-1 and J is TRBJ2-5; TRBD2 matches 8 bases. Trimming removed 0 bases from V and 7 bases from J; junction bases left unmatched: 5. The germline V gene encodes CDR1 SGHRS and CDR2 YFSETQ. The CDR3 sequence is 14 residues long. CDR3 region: CASSLDSGALTQYF. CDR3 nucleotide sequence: TGCGCCAGCAGCTTGGATAGCGGGGCCTTGACCCAGTACTTC.

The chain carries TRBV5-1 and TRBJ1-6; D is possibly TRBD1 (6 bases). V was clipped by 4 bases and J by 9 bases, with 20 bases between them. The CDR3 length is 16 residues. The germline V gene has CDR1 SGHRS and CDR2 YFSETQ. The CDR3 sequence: CASSPRGLQDGSPLHF. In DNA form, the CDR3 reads TGCGCCAGCAGCCCCAGGGGCTTACAGGATGGTTCACCCCTCCACTTT.

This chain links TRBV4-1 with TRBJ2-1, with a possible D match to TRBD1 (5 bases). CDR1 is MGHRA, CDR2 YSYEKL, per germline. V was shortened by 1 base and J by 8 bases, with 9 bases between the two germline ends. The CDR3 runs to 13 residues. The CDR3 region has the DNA TGCGCCAGCAGCCAAGTCATACAGGATGAGCAGTTCTTC. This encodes CASSQVIQDEQFF.

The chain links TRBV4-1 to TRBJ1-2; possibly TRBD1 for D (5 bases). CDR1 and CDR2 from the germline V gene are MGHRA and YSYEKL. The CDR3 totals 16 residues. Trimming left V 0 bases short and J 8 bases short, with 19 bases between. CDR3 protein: CASSQDREKATEGYTF. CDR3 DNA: TGCGCCAGCAGCCAAGACCGCGAGAAGGCGACAGAGGGCTACACCTTC.

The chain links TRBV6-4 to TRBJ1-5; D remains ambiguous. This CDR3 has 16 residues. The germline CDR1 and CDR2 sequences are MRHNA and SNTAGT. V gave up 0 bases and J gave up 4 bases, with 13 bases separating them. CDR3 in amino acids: CASSDSITSGNQPQHF. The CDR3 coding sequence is TGTGCCAGCAGTGACTCTATAACATCCGGGAATCAGCCCCAGCATTTT.

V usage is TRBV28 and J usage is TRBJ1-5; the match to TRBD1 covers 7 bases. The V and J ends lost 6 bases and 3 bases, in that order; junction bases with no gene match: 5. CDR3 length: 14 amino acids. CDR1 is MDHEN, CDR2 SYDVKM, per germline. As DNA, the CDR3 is TGTGCCAGCAGACTAACAGGGGTCAATCAGCCCCAGCATTTT. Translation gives CASRLTGVNQPQHF.

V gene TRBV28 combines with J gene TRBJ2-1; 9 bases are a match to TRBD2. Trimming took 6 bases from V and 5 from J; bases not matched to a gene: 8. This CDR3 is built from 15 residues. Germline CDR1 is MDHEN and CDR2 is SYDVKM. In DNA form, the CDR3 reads TGTGCCAGCAGCCACCATAGCGGGGGTAACAATGAGCAGTTCTTC. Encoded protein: CASSHHSGGNNEQFF.

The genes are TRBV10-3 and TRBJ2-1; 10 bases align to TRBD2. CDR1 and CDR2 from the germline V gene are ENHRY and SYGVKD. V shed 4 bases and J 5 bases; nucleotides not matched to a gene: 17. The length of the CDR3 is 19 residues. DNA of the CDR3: TGTGCCATCAGTGTAGGGCTAGGGCTAGCGGGAGCGAGTGACAATGAGCAGTTCTTC. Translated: CAISVGLGLAGASDNEQFF.

CDR3 protein: CASSTWTGDGYTF. CDR3 DNA: TGTGCCAGTAGTACTTGGACAGGGGATGGCTACACCTTC. The V and J genes are TRBV19 and TRBJ1-2; 9 nucleotides agree with TRBD1. The J segment lost 6 bases and the V segment lost 4 bases, leaving 3 bases of the junction unmatched. CDR3 length: 13 residues. The germline CDR1 and CDR2 sequences are LNHDA and SQIVND (reference sequence).

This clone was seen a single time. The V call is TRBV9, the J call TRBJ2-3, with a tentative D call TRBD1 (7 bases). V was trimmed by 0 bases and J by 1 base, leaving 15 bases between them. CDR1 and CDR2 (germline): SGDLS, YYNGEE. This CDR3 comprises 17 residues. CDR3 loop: CASSVGVGGGRTDTQYF. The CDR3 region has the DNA TGTGCCAGCAGCGTAGGTGTAGGAGGGGGCCGCACAGATACGCAGTATTTT.

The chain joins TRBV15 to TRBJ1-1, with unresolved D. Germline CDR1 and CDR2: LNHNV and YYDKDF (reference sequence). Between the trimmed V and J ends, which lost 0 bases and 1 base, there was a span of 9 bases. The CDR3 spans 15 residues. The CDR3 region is CATSRDGPKNTEAFF. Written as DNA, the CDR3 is TGTGCCACCAGCAGAGACGGTCCGAAGAACACTGAAGCTTTCTTT.

The CDR3 reads CASSPRSGMRETQYF. The DNA of the CDR3 is TGTGCCAGCAGCCCGAGGAGCGGGATGAGGGAGACCCAGTACTTC. The rearrangement uses TRBV7-8 and TRBJ2-5; 7 nucleotides line up with TRBD2. Germline V lookup: CDR1 SGHVS, CDR2 FQNEAQ. The CDR3 length is 15 residues. J was trimmed by 5 bases and V by 5 bases; bases with no gene match: 11.

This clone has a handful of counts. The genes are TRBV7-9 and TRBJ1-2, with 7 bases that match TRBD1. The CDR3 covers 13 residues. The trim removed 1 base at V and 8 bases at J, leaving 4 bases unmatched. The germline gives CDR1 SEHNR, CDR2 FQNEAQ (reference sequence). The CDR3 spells CASSLGDSEGYTF. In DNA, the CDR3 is TGTGCCAGCAGCTTAGGGGACAGTGAGGGCTACACCTTC.

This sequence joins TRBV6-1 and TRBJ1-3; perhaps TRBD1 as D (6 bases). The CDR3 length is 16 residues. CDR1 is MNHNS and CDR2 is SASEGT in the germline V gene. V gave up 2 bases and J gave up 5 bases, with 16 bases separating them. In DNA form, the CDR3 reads TGTGCCAGCAGTGAATGGGGGGGGCTCATGAGAAACACCATATATTTT. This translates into CASSEWGGLMRNTIYF.

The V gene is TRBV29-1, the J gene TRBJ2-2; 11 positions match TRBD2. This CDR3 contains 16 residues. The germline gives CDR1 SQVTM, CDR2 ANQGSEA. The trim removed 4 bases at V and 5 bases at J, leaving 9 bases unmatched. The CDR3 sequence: CSVVTSGTVGTGELFF. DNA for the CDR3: TGCAGCGTTGTGACTAGCGGGACGGTGGGAACCGGGGAGCTGTTTTTT.

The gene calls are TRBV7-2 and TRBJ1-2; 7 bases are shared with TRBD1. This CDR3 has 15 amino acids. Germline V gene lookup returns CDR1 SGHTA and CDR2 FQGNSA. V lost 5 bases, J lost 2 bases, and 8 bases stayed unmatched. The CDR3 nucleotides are TGTGCCAGCAGCCTTACAGGGGACGGAAACTATGGCTACACCTTC. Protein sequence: CASSLTGDGNYGYTF.

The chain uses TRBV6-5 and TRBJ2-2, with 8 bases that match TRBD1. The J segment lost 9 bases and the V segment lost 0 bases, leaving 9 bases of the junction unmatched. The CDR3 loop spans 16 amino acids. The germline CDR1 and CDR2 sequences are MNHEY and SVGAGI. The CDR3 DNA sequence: TGTGCCAGCAGTTACTCCCGGACAGGGAGTATGTGGGAGCTGTTTTTT. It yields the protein CASSYSRTGSMWELFF.

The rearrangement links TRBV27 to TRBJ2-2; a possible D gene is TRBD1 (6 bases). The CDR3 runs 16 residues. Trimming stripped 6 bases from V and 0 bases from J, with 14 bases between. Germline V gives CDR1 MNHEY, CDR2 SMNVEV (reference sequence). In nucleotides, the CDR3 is TGTGCCAGCAGGCTAGATCCAGGGGCGAACACCGGGGAGCTGTTTTTT. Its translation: CASRLDPGANTGELFF.